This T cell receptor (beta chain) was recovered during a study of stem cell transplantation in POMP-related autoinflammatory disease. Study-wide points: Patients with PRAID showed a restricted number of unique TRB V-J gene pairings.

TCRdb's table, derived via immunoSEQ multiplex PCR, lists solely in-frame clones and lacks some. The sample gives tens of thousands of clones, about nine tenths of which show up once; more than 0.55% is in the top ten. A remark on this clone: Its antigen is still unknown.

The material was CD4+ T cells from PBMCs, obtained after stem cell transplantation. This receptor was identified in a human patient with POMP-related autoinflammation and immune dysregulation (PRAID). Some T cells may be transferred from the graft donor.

The CDR3 loop reads CASSSGRNSYEQYF. The CDR3 bases are TGCGCCAGCAGCTCAGGCAGGAACTCCTACGAGCAGTACTTC. This sequence joins TRBV5-1 and TRBJ2-7; D gene ambiguous. Germline CDR1 SGHRS, CDR2 YFSETQ. The CDR3 has 14 amino acids. V shed 3 bases and J shed 0 bases, with 10 bases lying between them.